Listed below are T cell receptor beta chains from one sample, sequenced in a study of CD8 T cells in ankylosing spondylitis. TCRdb fed the 5' RACE reads into MiXCR, producing one record per CDR3 protein. The table has 35,000 to 50,000 distinct CDR3 sequences, approximately 10% seen once. Sample: blood, either unsorted or a sorted T cell fraction (not recorded which). These receptors originate from a male donor with ankylosing spondylitis or in good health (not recorded which). Both conserved end residues are trimmed from each CDR3. A D gene is named only where the DNA matches it firmly.

D gene	V gene	J gene	CDR3 protein
TRBD1	TRBV5-4	TRBJ2-4	ASSSGQAIKY
NA	TRBV2	TRBJ2-4	ASSEKVTTAKNIQY
NA	TRBV12-3/TRBV12-4	TRBJ2-7	ASSLEAWGSEQY
TRBD2	TRBV29-1	TRBJ2-4	SVRLASSIQY
NA	TRBV6-2/TRBV6-3	TRBJ2-3	ASSYAEPDTQY
NA	TRBV5-1	TRBJ2-2	ASSLAGRPNTGELF
NA	TRBV7-8	TRBJ2-1	ASRTRLGRNEQF
TRBD2	TRBV4-1	TRBJ2-1	ASSQELAGLSSYNEQF
TRBD2	TRBV6-1	TRBJ2-7	ASKGAGLDGYEQY
NA	TRBV7-2	TRBJ1-5	ASSLSPPAAQH
NA	TRBV5-1	TRBJ2-3	ASSLFLVTDTQY
TRBD2	TRBV6-2/TRBV6-3	TRBJ2-4	ASSLSGGAKNIQY
NA	TRBV14	TRBJ2-5	ASSLRTFATQY
TRBD1	TRBV7-3	TRBJ2-3	ASSLNVGGAPDTQY
NA	TRBV6-1	TRBJ2-3	ASSPFQGFTDTQY
NA	TRBV5-1	TRBJ1-2	ASSLGAGPYGYT
NA	TRBV11-2	TRBJ2-7	ASSPRREGGEQY